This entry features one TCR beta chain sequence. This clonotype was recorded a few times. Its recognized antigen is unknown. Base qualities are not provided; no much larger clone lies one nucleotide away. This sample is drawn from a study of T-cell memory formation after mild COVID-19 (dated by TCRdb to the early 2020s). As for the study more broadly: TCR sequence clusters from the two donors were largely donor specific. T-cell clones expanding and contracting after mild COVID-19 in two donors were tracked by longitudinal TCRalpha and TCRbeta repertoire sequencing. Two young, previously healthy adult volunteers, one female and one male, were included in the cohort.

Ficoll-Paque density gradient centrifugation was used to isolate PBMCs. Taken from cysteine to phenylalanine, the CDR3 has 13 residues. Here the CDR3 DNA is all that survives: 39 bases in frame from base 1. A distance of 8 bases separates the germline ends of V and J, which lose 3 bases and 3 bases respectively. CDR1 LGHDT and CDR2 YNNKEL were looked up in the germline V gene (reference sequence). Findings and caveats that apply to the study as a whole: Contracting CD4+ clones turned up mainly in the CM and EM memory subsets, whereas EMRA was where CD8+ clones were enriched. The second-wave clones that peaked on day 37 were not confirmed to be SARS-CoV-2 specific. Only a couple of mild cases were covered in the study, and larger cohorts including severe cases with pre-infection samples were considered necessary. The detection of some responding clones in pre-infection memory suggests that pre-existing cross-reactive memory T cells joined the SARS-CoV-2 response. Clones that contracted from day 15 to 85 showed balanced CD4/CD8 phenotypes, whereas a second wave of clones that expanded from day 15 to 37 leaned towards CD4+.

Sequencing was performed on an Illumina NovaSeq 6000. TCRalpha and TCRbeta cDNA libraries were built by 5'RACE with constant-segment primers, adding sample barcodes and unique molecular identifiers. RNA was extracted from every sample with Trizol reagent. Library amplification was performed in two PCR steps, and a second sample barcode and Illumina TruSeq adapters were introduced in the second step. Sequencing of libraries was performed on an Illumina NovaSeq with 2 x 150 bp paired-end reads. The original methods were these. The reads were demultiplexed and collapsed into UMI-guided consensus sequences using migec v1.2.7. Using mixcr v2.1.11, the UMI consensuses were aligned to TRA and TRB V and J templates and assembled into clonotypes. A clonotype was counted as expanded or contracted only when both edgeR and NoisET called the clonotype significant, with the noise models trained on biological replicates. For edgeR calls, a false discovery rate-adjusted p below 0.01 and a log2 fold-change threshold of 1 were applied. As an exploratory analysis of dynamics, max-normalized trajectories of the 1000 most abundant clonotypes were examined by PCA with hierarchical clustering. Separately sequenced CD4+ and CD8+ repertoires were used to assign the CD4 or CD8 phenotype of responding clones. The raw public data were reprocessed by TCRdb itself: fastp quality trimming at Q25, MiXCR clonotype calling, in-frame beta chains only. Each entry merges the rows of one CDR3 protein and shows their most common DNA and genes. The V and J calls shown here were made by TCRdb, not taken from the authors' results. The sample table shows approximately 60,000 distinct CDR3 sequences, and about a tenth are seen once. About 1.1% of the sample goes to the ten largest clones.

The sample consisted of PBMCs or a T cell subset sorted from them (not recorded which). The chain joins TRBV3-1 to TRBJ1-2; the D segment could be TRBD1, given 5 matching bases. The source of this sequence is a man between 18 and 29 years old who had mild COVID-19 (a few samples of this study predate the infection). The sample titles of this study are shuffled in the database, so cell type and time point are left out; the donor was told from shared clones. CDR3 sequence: CASSQGPYYGYTF. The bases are TGTGCCAGCAGCCAGGGACCCTACTATGGCTACACCTTC.